The clone carrying this TCR beta chain was recorded at least ten times. Its antigen is unknown. The entry originates in a study of regulatory T cells in long-lasting Graves disease. Study-wide findings and caveats: It was in persistent disease that TRBV28, TRBJ1-2 and TRBJ2-5 were favored.

CDR1 and CDR2 (germline): SNHLY, FYNNEI. CDR3 size: 12 residues. Trimming removed 2 bases from V and 4 bases from J, with 5 bases in between. Regarding time point: newly diagnosed GD, antithyroid drugs for less than 3 months. RNA isolated from PBMCs was used to make the TCR library. With iRepertoire HTBI primers and Arm-PCR of CDR3 regions, TCR beta libraries were built. TCRdb reprocessed the multiplex PCR reads via MiXCR and lists one record per CDR3 protein. Of some 250,000 distinct CDR3 sequences listed, 18% are singletons. These data were likewise used in another study, on T cells in Graves' hyperthyroidism and ophthalmopathy.

The gene calls are TRBV2 and TRBJ1-2, with D hard to call. The receptor was isolated from a woman aged 25-40 years with Graves disease. The specimen was peripheral blood mononuclear cells (PBMCs), collected at new diagnosis, from a patient treated with antithyroid drugs. In DNA, the CDR3 is TGTGCCAGCAGTGAACGGTTCTATGGCTACACCTTC. It yields the protein CASSERFYGYTF.